The entry below gives a single T cell receptor (beta chain) sequence along with its context. This clone's antigen is unknown. Within one base of it there is no much larger clone, and no base qualities were kept. This entry belongs to a study of response to subunit inactivated influenza vaccine (dated by TCRdb to about 2018). Regarding the complete study: The study used deep quantitative T cell receptor repertoire profiling to track responses to a trivalent subunit inactivated influenza vaccine.

The library was prepared using RT-PCR. This sample was sequenced with an Illumina HiSeq 2500. Through fastp at Q25 and MiXCR, TCRdb rebuilt clones from the public reads, retaining in-frame beta chains. Here each entry gathers all rows of one CDR3 protein and keeps the most common genes and DNA. The sample table contains about 650,000 distinct CDR3 sequences; only one count was recorded for roughly 14% of them. The ten top clones hold 9.5% to 13% of the sample. The research as a whole found: It was suggested by the authors that each seasonal influenza vaccination may recruit only a limited number of new T cells.

The source is a man in his fifties or sixties who received an inactivated influenza vaccine. Donor details come from another sample of the same person, matched by shared clones. The sample consisted of PBMCs from blood, taken less than 13 days after vaccination.

The DNA is as follows: TGTGCCAGCAGCCCGCCAGGGGTGTCCCACACAGATACGCAGTATTTT. The resulting protein is CASSPPGVSHTDTQYF. The chain employs TRBV3-1 and TRBJ2-3; possibly the D gene is TRBD1, per 6 matching bases. Trimming removed 4 bases from V and 2 bases from J, leaving 16 bases between the germline ends. Looking up the germline V gene (reference sequence) yields CDR1 LGHDT and CDR2 YNNKEL. The CDR3 covers 16 residues, taking in both the cysteine and the phenylalanine. The sequence is cut down to CDR3 DNA, 48 bases in frame from base 1.